The 29 T cell receptor beta chains listed next were all sequenced from one sample in a study of blood T cell repertoires in COVID-19. The table came from immunoSEQ multiplex PCR; TCRdb's copy has only in-frame clones and leaves some out. The repertoire holds approximately 350,000 clones, with 80% to 85% as singletons. Sequencing was carried out using PBMCs or T cells enriched from blood (not recorded which). Receptor source: a woman between 45 and 60 years old who had recovered from COVID-19.

The rearrangement uses TRBV7-2 and TRBJ1-4; no firm D call. The CDR3 is 14 amino acids. The germline V gene encodes CDR1 SGHTA and CDR2 FQGNSA. V dropped 1 base and J dropped 10 bases, with 13 bases sitting between them. In DNA form, the CDR3 reads TGTGCCAGCAGCTTAGGAGGGCAATTCGGAAAACTGTTTTTT. Encoded protein: CASSLGGQFGKLFF.

The chain recombines TRBV5-1 with TRBJ1-5; TRBD1 aligns across 9 bases. The V segment lost 5 bases and the J segment 4 bases; nucleotides outside the gene matches: 7. The CDR3 length is 15 residues. Germline loops: CDR1 SGHRS, CDR2 YFSETQ. The CDR3 loop reads CASRRGTGQNQPQHF. The CDR3 nucleotides are TGCGCCAGCAGGAGGGGGACAGGGCAAAATCAGCCCCAGCATTTT.

The chain uses TRBV7-2 and TRBJ1-2, with a tentative D call TRBD1 (5 bases). Trimming pared 5 bases from V and 4 bases from J, leaving 17 bases between. The germline gives CDR1 SGHTA, CDR2 FQGNSA. The CDR3 loop spans 15 amino acids. CDR3 bases: TGTGCCAGCAGCCCCGGGACTAGCGGCAGCTATGGCTACACCTTC. This translates into CASSPGTSGSYGYTF.

The genes are TRBV10-3 and TRBJ2-7, with 9 bases lining up with TRBD1. V gave up 6 bases and J gave up 2 bases; unmatched junction bases: 5. Germline V gives CDR1 ENHRY, CDR2 SYGVKD. CDR3 length equals 14 residues. As DNA, the CDR3 is TGTGCCATCAGCCCACGACAGGGGGCCTACGAGCAGTACTTC. Its translation: CAISPRQGAYEQYF.

Regarding this clone: Other nucleotide sequences in the sample specify the same CDR3. V and J are TRBV20-1 and TRBJ2-1; TRBD2 is a possible D gene (6 bases). Trimming left V 6 bases short and J 0 bases short, with 12 bases between. CDR1 DFQATT and CDR2 SNEGSKA come from the germline V gene (reference sequence). CDR3 length equals 14 residues. For the CDR3, the DNA is TGCAGTGCGAGTAGCGGTAGCTCCTACAATGAGCAGTTCTTC. Amino acid sequence: CSASSGSSYNEQFF.

V is TRBV18 and J is TRBJ1-3; 8 bases map to TRBD1. J lost 0 bases, V lost 4 bases, and 5 bases had no gene match. Germline V gene sequence: CDR1 KGHSH, CDR2 LQKENI. The CDR3 totals 16 residues. The CDR3 sequence: CASSLPTGGSGNTIYF. CDR3 coding DNA: TGTGCCAGCTCACTCCCCACAGGGGGCTCTGGAAACACCATATATTTT.

V usage is TRBV3-1 (or the pseudogene TRBV3-2) and J usage is TRBJ2-2; D gene ambiguous. Germline V lookup: CDR1 LGHDT, CDR2 YNNKEL (reference sequence). The CDR3 has 16 amino acids. Trimming left V 3 bases short and J 1 base short, with 12 bases between. The CDR3 DNA reads as TGTGCCAGCAGCCATGAGAAGCGAGTGAACACCGGGGAGCTGTTTTTT. Its translation is CASSHEKRVNTGELFF.

V gene TRBV7-8 combines with J gene TRBJ1-6, with 8 positions matching TRBD1. V shed 1 base, J shed 7 bases, and the junction held 3 bases outside the gene matches. CDR1 SGHVS and CDR2 FQNEAQ come from the germline V gene. This CDR3 is built from 15 residues. The CDR3 DNA reads TGTGCCAGCAGCTTAGATAACAGGGGGAATTCACCCCTCCACTTT. Translating it yields CASSLDNRGNSPLHF.

This clone has more than one count but fewer than ten. V and J are TRBV12-3 or TRBV12-4 and TRBJ1-1, with D perhaps matching TRBD1 (5 bases). Deletions cut 5 bases from V and 10 bases from J, with 14 bases between. This CDR3 region has 12 residues. The CDR3 sequence: CASSPGGNGAFF. In DNA, the CDR3 is TGTGCCAGCAGTCCCGGGGGGAACGGAGCTTTCTTT.

The chain uses TRBV19 and TRBJ1-5, with D hard to call. Trimming removed 7 bases at V and 5 bases at J, with 18 bases between. This CDR3 region has 15 residues. Germline values: CDR1 LNHDA, CDR2 SQIVND (reference sequence). The CDR3 here is CASTETATTYQPQHF. CDR3 nucleotides: TGTGCCAGTACCGAGACTGCCACGACTTATCAGCCCCAGCATTTT.

The chain recombines TRBV9 with TRBJ2-6; D unresolved. Trimming removed 2 bases from V and 0 bases from J, with 6 bases in between. This CDR3 is 15 amino acids long. Germline CDR1 and CDR2: SGDLS and YYNGEE. The CDR3 reads CASSVQSSGANVLTF. CDR3 coding DNA: TGTGCCAGCAGCGTCCAGTCCTCTGGGGCCAACGTCCTGACTTTC. Looking up the rest from reference TRBV9 and TRBJ2-6 gives the full variable domain: DSGVTQTPKHLITATGQRVTLRCSPRSGDLSVYWYQQSLDQGLQFLIQYYNGEERAKGNILERFSAQQFPDLHSELNLSSLELGDSALYFCASSVQSSGANVLTFGAGSRLTVL.

This clone was counted only a few times. The chain links TRBV3-1 (or the pseudogene TRBV3-2) to TRBJ1-5, with 7 nucleotides matching TRBD1. The trim removed 4 bases at V and 6 bases at J, leaving 12 bases unmatched. The CDR3 consists of 16 residues. Germline lookup yields CDR1 LGHDT and CDR2 YNNKEL (reference sequence). As DNA, the CDR3 is TGTGCCAGCAGCCCGCGGACAGGACTTAGTGGTCAGCCCCAGCATTTT. It codes for CASSPRTGLSGQPQHF.

The chain links TRBV3-1 (or the pseudogene TRBV3-2) to TRBJ2-2, with D perhaps TRBD2 (6 bases). The length of the CDR3 is 17 residues. V lost 6 bases, J lost 4 bases, and 21 bases lay in between. Germline V gene data show CDR1 as LGHDT and CDR2 as YNNKEL (reference sequence). Written as DNA, the CDR3 is TGTGCCAGCAGGGGGGGAGCGGAGTTGCGGGGCACCGGGGAGCTGTTTTTT. Its protein is CASRGGAELRGTGELFF.

This chain uses TRBV9 with TRBJ2-7; D gene ambiguous. Trimming pared 5 bases from V and 0 bases from J, leaving 9 bases between. Looked up from germline, CDR1 is SGDLS and CDR2 is YYNGEE. This CDR3 has 13 residues. CDR3 DNA sequence: TGTGCCAGCAGGCGGCCGAGCTCCTACGAGCAGTACTTC. Translating it yields CASRRPSSYEQYF.

The chain is built from TRBV14 and TRBJ1-2; D remains unclear. Trimming took 1 base from V and 4 from J, leaving 10 bases between them. This CDR3 spans 14 amino acids. Germline V gene lookup returns CDR1 SGHDN and CDR2 FVKESK. In DNA form, the CDR3 reads TGTGCCAGCAGCCAAGTAACAGATACCTATGGCTACACCTTC. This codes for CASSQVTDTYGYTF.

The chain links TRBV7-2 to TRBJ1-5, with 10 bases matching TRBD1. V lost 4 bases to trimming and J lost 0 bases; unmatched junction nucleotides: 9. The CDR3 spans 18 residues. Looked up from germline, CDR1 is SGHTA and CDR2 is FQGNSA. Written as DNA, the CDR3 is TGTGCCAGCAGCTCATGGGACAGGGGAATATCTAGCAATCAGCCCCAGCATTTT. It encodes CASSSWDRGISSNQPQHF.

The chain uses TRBV6-5 and TRBJ2-2; D perhaps matches TRBD2 (6 bases). Trimming shortened V by 6 bases and J by 2 bases, and 13 bases separated the two germline ends. Germline CDR1 is MNHEY and CDR2 is SVGAGI. The CDR3 has 15 amino acids. CDR3 sequence reads: CASRDPGTNTGELFF. In DNA form, the CDR3 reads TGTGCCAGCAGGGACCCCGGGACTAACACCGGGGAGCTGTTTTTT.

The rearrangement links TRBV7-2 to TRBJ1-2; 7 nucleotides align to TRBD1. The CDR3 length is 13 residues. From germline, CDR1 is SGHTA and CDR2 FQGNSA. V lost 6 bases and J lost 10; bases outside the gene matches: 11. CDR3 in amino acids: CASSPGQVNSYTF. The CDR3 coding sequence is TGTGCCAGCAGTCCCGGACAGGTTAATTCCTACACCTTC.

The chain uses TRBV21-1 and TRBJ2-7; TRBD2 is the table's D call and was not checked against the DNA. TRBV21-1 is annotated as a pseudogene. The CDR3 length is 13 residues. The CDR3 sequence is CASSIGPRAEQYF. CDR3 sequence (DNA): TGTGCCAGCAGCATTGGACCGCGGGCCGAGCAGTACTTC.

The rearrangement links TRBV15 to TRBJ2-1; 11 nucleotides align to TRBD2. The CDR3 extends over 14 amino acids. Germline CDR1 reads LNHNV; CDR2 reads YYDKDF (reference sequence). V lost 8 bases, J lost 7 bases, and 7 bases stayed unmatched. CDR3 sequence reads: CATDSLAGENEQFF. CDR3 bases: TGTGCCACCGATTCACTAGCGGGGGAAAATGAGCAGTTCTTC.

This chain links TRBV7-8 with TRBJ1-3; tentative D call: TRBD1 (5 bases). The CDR3 has 14 residues. In germline, CDR1 is SGHVS, CDR2 FQNEAQ. V was shortened by 5 bases and J by 0 bases, with 8 bases between the two germline ends. DNA for the CDR3: TGTGCCAGCAGCCCCCAGGGCTCTGGAAACACCATATATTTT. The encoded protein is CASSPQGSGNTIYF.

This clone was counted ten times or more. This chain joins TRBV5-4 and TRBJ1-2; 7 bases match TRBD1. The CDR3 extends over 13 amino acids. V gave up 5 bases and J gave up 2 bases; unmatched junction bases: 3. Germline values: CDR1 SGHNT, CDR2 YYREEE (reference sequence). The CDR3 spells CASRPTGNYGYTF. The CDR3 region has the DNA TGTGCCAGCAGACCGACAGGGAACTATGGCTACACCTTC.

The gene calls are TRBV5-1 and TRBJ2-2; TRBD1 aligns across 9 bases. The CDR3 consists of 16 residues. Losses at the gene ends were 1 base for V and 4 bases for J; bases not matched to a gene: 5. The germline CDR1 and CDR2 sequences are SGHRS and YFSETQ. In DNA, the CDR3 is TGCGCCAGCAGCTTGTTCCGACAGGGGGTCACCGGGGAGCTGTTTTTT. It codes for CASSLFRQGVTGELFF. Full variable domain (rest looked up from reference TRBV5-1 and TRBJ2-2): KAGVTQTPRYLIKTRGQQVTLSCSPISGHRSVSWYQQTPGQGLQFLFEYFSETQRNKGNFPGRFSGRQFSNSRSEMNVSTLELGDSALYLCASSLFRQGVTGELFFGEGSRLTVL.

V gene TRBV6-4 combines with J gene TRBJ2-1; D perhaps matches TRBD2 (5 bases). The length of the CDR3 is 15 residues. Germline values: CDR1 MRHNA, CDR2 SNTAGT. Trimming left V 2 bases short and J 10 bases short, with 18 bases between. The CDR3 sequence is CASSDGGRQLQEQFF. DNA for the CDR3: TGTGCCAGCAGTGACGGAGGAAGACAACTTCAGGAGCAGTTCTTC.

The chain employs TRBV5-6 and TRBJ2-7, with D tentatively TRBD1 (5 bases). There are 14 residues in the CDR3. Germline V CDR1 and CDR2: SGHDT, YYEEEE. Between the trimmed V and J ends, which lost 4 bases and 7 bases, there was a span of 18 bases. The CDR3 spells CASSPGAGLREQYF. Written as DNA, the CDR3 is TGTGCCAGCAGCCCTGGGGCAGGCCTGAGGGAGCAGTACTTC. Full variable domain (rest looked up from reference TRBV5-6 and TRBJ2-7): DAGVTQSPTHLIKTRGQQVTLRCSPKSGHDTVSWYQQALGQGPQFIFQYYEEEERQRGNFPDRFSGHQFPNYSSELNVNALLLGDSALYLCASSPGAGLREQYFGPGTRLTVT.

The count of this clone is one. V usage is TRBV9 and J usage is TRBJ2-1; TRBD2 matches at 9 bases. The CDR3 length is 16 residues. After removal of 4 bases from V and 4 bases from J, the junction contained 9 bases not matched to a gene. Germline loops: CDR1 SGDLS, CDR2 YYNGEE. CDR3 residues: CASSPATSGPYNEQFF. CDR3 nucleotide sequence: TGTGCCAGCAGCCCAGCGACTAGCGGCCCGTACAATGAGCAGTTCTTC.

The chain joins TRBV23-1 to TRBJ2-1; 9 positions agree with TRBD2. TRBV23-1 is reported as an ORF; its role is uncertain. The CDR3 has 17 amino acids. V lost 0 bases to trimming and J lost 2 bases; unmatched junction nucleotides: 5. The CDR3 DNA is TGCGCCAGCAGTCAATCGATCGGCGGGAGGGCCTACAATGAGCAGTTCTTC. It yields the protein CASSQSIGGRAYNEQFF.

The chain combines TRBV11-3 with TRBJ2-2; D remains unclear. CDR3 length equals 11 residues. The germline CDR1 and CDR2 sequences are SGHNT and YENEEA. Trimming left V 2 bases short and J 10 bases short, with 5 bases between. CDR3 in amino acids: CASSLHKELFF. DNA of the CDR3: TGTGCCAGCAGCTTACACAAGGAGCTGTTTTTT.

The gene calls are TRBV18 and TRBJ2-7, with 9 bases that match TRBD1. The CDR3 is 14 amino acids. V was pared by 3 bases and J by 4 bases, with 4 bases of the junction left unmatched. CDR1 is KGHSH and CDR2 is LQKENI in the germline V gene. The CDR3 nucleotides are TGTGCCAGCTCACCCCAAGGACAGGGGTACGAGCAGTACTTC. Its translation is CASSPQGQGYEQYF.